The text below deals with one T cell receptor (beta chain). Antigen unknown. This sample stems from a study of post-analysis software for immune sequencing data. The study, taken as a whole, reports: Included in a set of roughly 5 TRBV segments more frequent in patients than controls were TRBV5-6, TRBV5-1 and TRBV20-1.

The CDR3 loop spans 12 amino acids. Germline V CDR1 and CDR2: SGDLS, YYNGEE. The V end was cut by 4 bases, the J end by 7 bases, with 8 bases between. The authors incorporated unique molecular identifiers into the TCR beta cDNA libraries. TCRdb independently ran MiXCR on the PCR reads; one entry per CDR3 protein. Of 380,000 or so distinct CDR3 sequences listed, less than 40% were seen once; the top ten hold over 10%. The source material was blood. The clonotype was recovered from a girl aged 10 to 17 with multiple sclerosis. This chain connects TRBV9 to TRBJ2-2; D gene ambiguous. In DNA form, the CDR3 reads TGTGCCAGCAGCCTAGTGGACGGGGAGCTGTTTTTT. It encodes CASSLVDGELFF.